This T cell receptor (beta chain) is from a study of blood T cell repertoires in COVID-19. Assay used: immunoSEQ multiplex PCR; TCRdb lists only in-frame clones, some missing. The table lists some 330,000 clones, just under 90% of them singletons, with 1.5% to 2% in the top ten. The TCR was taken from a woman aged 25 to 39 with COVID-19, enrolled during active disease. Sequenced sample: peripheral blood.

CDR3 DNA sequence: TGTGCCAGCAGCTTACGCAGGCCCGGTAGCGGGGAAACCTACAATGAGCAGTTCTTC. It yields the protein CASSLRRPGSGETYNEQFF. The chain is built from TRBV7-2 and TRBJ2-1, with 8 bases lining up with TRBD2. The CDR3 sequence is 19 residues long. The J segment lost 2 bases and the V segment lost 2 bases, leaving 14 bases of the junction unmatched. Germline loops: CDR1 SGHTA, CDR2 FQGNSA.